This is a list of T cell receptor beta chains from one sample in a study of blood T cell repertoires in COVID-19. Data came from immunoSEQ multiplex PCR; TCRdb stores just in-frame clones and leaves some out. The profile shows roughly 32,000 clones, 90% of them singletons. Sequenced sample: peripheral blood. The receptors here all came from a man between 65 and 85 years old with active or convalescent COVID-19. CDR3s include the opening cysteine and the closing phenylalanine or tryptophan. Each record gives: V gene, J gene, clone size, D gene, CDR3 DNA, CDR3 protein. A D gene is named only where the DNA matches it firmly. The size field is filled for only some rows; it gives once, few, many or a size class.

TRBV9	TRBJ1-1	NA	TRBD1	TGTGCCAGCAGCCCGCGGACAGGGAAAACTGGCACTGAAGCTTTCTTT	CASSPRTGKTGTEAFF
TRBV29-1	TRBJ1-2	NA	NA	TGCAGCGGAGCAGGGGCGTCTGGCTACACCTTC	CSGAGASGYTF
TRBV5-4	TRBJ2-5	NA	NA	TGTGCCAGCAGCTCCGGGAGTACGACCCAGTACTTC	CASSSGSTTQYF
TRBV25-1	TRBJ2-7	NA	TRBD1	TGTGCCAGCAGTCAAAGGGACAGCTCCTACGAGCAGTACTTC	CASSQRDSSYEQYF
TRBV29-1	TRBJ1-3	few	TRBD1	TGCAGCGCTAAGGGACAGACTGGAAACACCATATATTTT	CSAKGQTGNTIYF
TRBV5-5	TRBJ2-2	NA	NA	TGTGCCAGCAGCTCCGGACAGGGAGGGGCCGGGGAGCTGTTTTTT	CASSSGQGGAGELFF
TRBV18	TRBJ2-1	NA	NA	TGTGCCAGCTCACCTATAGCAGGGGAAGGAAATGAGCAGTTCTTC	CASSPIAGEGNEQFF
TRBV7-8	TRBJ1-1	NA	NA	TGTGCCAGCAGCTTAGTTTCAGGAAACACTGAAGCTTTCTTT	CASSLVSGNTEAFF
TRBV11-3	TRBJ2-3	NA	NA	TGTGCCAGCAGCTTAGATGGGACTTTCACAGATACGCAGTATTTT	CASSLDGTFTDTQYF
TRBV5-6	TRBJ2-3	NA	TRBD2	TGTGCCAGCAGCCCATATAGCGGGACCGGTGGAATGACGCAGTATTTT	CASSPYSGTGGMTQYF
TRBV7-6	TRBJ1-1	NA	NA	TGTGCCAGCAGCCTTGGGGAGGGGACGACTGAAGCTTTCTTT	CASSLGEGTTEAFF
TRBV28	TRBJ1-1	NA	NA	TGTGCCAGCATTAGGGGGGAGGGCACTGAAGCTTTCTTT	CASIRGEGTEAFF
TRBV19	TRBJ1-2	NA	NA	TGTGCCAGTAGAGGGGGGGCGTCCGATGGCTACACCTTC	CASRGGASDGYTF
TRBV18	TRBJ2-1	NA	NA	TGTGCCAGCTCACCGGGCACAGTTGAGCAGTTCTTC	CASSPGTVEQFF
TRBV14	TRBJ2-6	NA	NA	TGTGCCAGCAGCCAAGGTCCGGCAGGGGAAAGGACTGGGGCCAACGTCCTGACTTTC	CASSQGPAGERTGANVLTF
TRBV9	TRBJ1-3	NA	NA	TGTGCCAGCAGCGCCGACACCCCGGGAGCTGGAAACACCATATATTTT	CASSADTPGAGNTIYF
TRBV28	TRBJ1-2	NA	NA	TGTGCCAGCACCCAGAACTATGGCTACACCTTC	CASTQNYGYTF
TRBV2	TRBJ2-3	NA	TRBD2	TGTGCCACCTCACTAGCGGGGCGCACAGATACGCAGTATTTT	CATSLAGRTDTQYF
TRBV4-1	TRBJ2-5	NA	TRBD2	TGCGCCAGCAGCCGAGGACTAGCGGGAGGCGGAGAGACCCAGTACTTC	CASSRGLAGGGETQYF
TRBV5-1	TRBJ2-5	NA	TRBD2	TGCGCCAGCAGCTTGGCCGAGCGGGGGGAGACCCAGTACTTC	CASSLAERGETQYF
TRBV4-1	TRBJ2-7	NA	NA	TGCGCCAGCAGCCAAGAAGTACAACAGACCTACGAGCAGTACTTC	CASSQEVQQTYEQYF
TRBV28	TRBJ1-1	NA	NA	TGTGCCAGCAGTTTAGTCCAGTTTGAAGCTTTCTTT	CASSLVQFEAFF
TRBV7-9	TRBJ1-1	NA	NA	TGTGCCAGCAGCCTCACAGGGAACACTGAAGCTTTCTTT	CASSLTGNTEAFF
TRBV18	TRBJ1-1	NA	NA	TGTGCCAGCTCACCAGCACAGGGGAACACTGAAGCTTTCTTT	CASSPAQGNTEAFF
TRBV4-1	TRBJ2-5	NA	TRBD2	TGCGCCAGCAGCCAAGACCTAGCGGGAGTGTTGGAGACCCAGTACTTC	CASSQDLAGVLETQYF
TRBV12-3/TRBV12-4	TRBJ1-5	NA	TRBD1	TGTGCCAGCAGTTTGACAGGGGGGCAGCCCCAGCATTTT	CASSLTGGQPQHF
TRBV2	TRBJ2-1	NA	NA	TGTGCCAGCAGTGAAGAGACTGTTGGTGAGCAGTTCTTC	CASSEETVGEQFF
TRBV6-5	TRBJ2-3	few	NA	TGTGCCAGCCAGGGGGGTCTGTTCACAGATACGCAGTATTTT	CASQGGLFTDTQYF
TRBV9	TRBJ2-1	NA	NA	TGTGCCAGCAGCGTAGCTCCTGGACATACTGGTGAGCAGTTCTTC	CASSVAPGHTGEQFF
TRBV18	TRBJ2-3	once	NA	TGTGCCAGCTCACCACCGGAGGGAACAGATACGCAGTATTTT	CASSPPEGTDTQYF
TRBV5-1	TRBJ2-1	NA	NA	TGCGCCAGCAGCCCGGGGTACAATGAGCAGTTCTTC	CASSPGYNEQFF
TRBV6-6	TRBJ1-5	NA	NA	TGTGCCAGCAGTTACTCTGGGGAGATCAATCAGCCCCAGCATTTT	CASSYSGEINQPQHF
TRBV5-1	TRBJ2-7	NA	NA	TGCGCCAGCAGCTCCGGGACATTCTACGAGCAGTACTTC	CASSSGTFYEQYF
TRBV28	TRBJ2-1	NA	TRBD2	TGTGCCAGCAGTTCCGTGGCGGGAGGCCCCTACAATGAGCAGTTCTTC	CASSSVAGGPYNEQFF
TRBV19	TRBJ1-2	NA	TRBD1	TGTGCCAGTAGTATCTTTCAGGGGGCAGTGGCTAACTATGGCTACACCTTC	CASSIFQGAVANYGYTF
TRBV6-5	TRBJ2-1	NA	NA	TGTGCCAGCAGTTCAGACAGGAATGAGCAGTTCTTC	CASSSDRNEQFF
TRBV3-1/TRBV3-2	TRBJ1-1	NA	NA	TGTGCCAGCAGCCAATTAGGGGTAGGGAACACTGAAGCTTTCTTT	CASSQLGVGNTEAFF
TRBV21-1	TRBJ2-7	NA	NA	TGTGCCAGCAGCACTCCGGCCAGGGACAGAATGGCTGAGCAGTACTTC	CASSTPARDRMAEQYF
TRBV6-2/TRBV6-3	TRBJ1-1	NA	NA	TGTGCCAGCAGTTACGTCAGTGGAGCTTTCTTT	CASSYVSGAFF
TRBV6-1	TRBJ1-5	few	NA	TGTGCCAGCAGTGAAGCGCTTCCCAATCCGGGTAGCAATCAGCCCCAGCATTTT	CASSEALPNPGSNQPQHF
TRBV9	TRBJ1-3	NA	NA	TGTGCCAGCAGTGGCACAGGGTTCGGAAACACCATATATTTT	CASSGTGFGNTIYF
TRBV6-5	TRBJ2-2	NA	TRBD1	TGTGCCACCTCGGCCGGGACAGGGAACACCGGGGAGCTGTTTTTT	CATSAGTGNTGELFF
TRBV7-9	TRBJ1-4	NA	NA	TGTGCCAGCAGCTCCAGTGCGGGGGCTGACGAAAAACTGTTTTTT	CASSSSAGADEKLFF
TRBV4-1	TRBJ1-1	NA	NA	TGCGCCAGCAGCCAAGAGGTCCGGGGCCTAGGGGGAGCTTTCTTT	CASSQEVRGLGGAFF